This T cell receptor (beta chain) was retrieved from a study of Ad26.COV2.S vaccination and SARS-CoV-2 variants (dated by TCRdb to the early 2020s). About the investigation overall: Vaccine-arm donors were drawn from COV1001, a multicentre, randomized, double-blind, placebo-controlled phase I-IIa trial of Ad26.COV2.S in healthy adults. Ad26.COV2.S was administered intramuscularly at 5 x 10^10 or 1 x 10^11 viral particles, either as a single shot or as two shots given 56 days apart. The TCR-sequenced set comprised around 32 samples: around 20 Ad26.COV2.S vaccine recipients, 5 placebo recipients and 8 SARS-CoV-2 convalescent individuals. TCRbeta repertoire sequencing was used to assess the specificity and breadth of SARS-CoV-2-reactive T cell receptors after Ad26.COV2.S vaccination. Investigators did not know the trial group allocation while performing experiments and assessing outcomes. Trial participants were randomized into five groups of five: low-dose or high-dose Ad26.COV2.S given once or twice, or placebo on both occasions. What the study reported, not specific to this receptor: Substantial breadth of spike-specific CD8+ and CD4+ T cell responses was reported after vaccination. Vaccine and placebo recipients had similar non-spike TCR breadth, a finding consistent with the vaccine containing only spike. Higher spike-specific TCR breadth was observed in Ad26.COV2.S recipients than in placebo recipients (P = 0.0014). The study lacked the statistical power to compare responses across vaccine doses or regimens. The authors noted that the TCR breadth and depth analyses may have underestimated total T cell responses.

V is pared back by 1 base and J by 4 bases, with 10 bases lying between the germline termini. From the cysteine through the phenylalanine, the CDR3 covers 14 amino acids. The DNA shown is the 42-base CDR3, in frame from base 1. Via the germline V gene, CDR1 is MNHEY and CDR2 SVGEGT. This sample's treatment or condition label indicates: some 19 received Ad26.COV2.S at low or high dose, single or two shots; about 5 received placebo; per-sample allocation not given. For vaccine and placebo recipients, repertoires were sequenced using samples collected on day 63 after the first injection. Cohort 1b enrolled 25 adults aged 18-55 years at a single site in Boston, USA, between 29 July and 7 August 2020. Ad26.COV2.S consisted of a replication-incompetent adenovirus type 26 vector by which a prefusion-stabilized SARS-CoV-2 spike protein from the original Wuhan strain was expressed. Details on this clone: Its target antigen remains unknown. No quality values exist for individual bases; no much larger clone is one base distant.

The immunoSEQ Assay was the method used to sequence TCRbeta CDR3 regions. After extraction, genomic DNA underwent amplification by bias-controlled multiplex PCR, followed by high-throughput sequencing. In the authors' own workflow: To quantify the absolute abundance of every unique TCRbeta CDR3 region, sequences were collapsed and filtered. T cell fraction was estimated by normalization of TCRbeta template counts to usable DNA, with usable DNA being measured through amplification of reference genes present in all nucleated cells. Repertoire TCRs were annotated as SARS-CoV-2-specific by exact matching of V gene, CDR3 amino acid sequence and J gene to a known reactive TCR set. The reference SARS-CoV-2 TCR set was obtained from MIRA and was filtered for enrichment in COVID-19-positive ImmuneCODE repertoires, whereby public or cross-reactive TCRs were removed. Based on the MIRA antigens, annotated TCRs were further analysed at the level of specific ORF or position within ORF. Breadth was defined as the number of annotated unique rearrangements divided by the total number of unique productive rearrangements, and depth was defined as the summed frequency of the annotated unique rearrangements. Two-sided Wilcoxon rank-sum tests were used to compare TCR breadth between groups. The clones in this table, taken by TCRdb from immuneACCESS, are in-frame only. Not every clone is retained; where verified, under half of the shortfall comes from an unresolved V gene, and the cause of the rest is unknown. V and J calls and clone size are given by that table; D and trimming were obtained from the DNA. This sample lists 430,000 or so clones; roughly 90% were detected once. Roughly an eighth of the sample is in the top ten clones.

This receptor was taken from a person aged 18 to 65 who received the Ad26.COV2.S COVID-19 vaccine or a placebo. The input for sequencing was peripheral blood, taken in a trial of Ad26.COV2.S vaccine versus placebo. Recombination connected TRBV6-2 or TRBV6-3 to TRBJ1-2, with TRBD1 as a weak D call on 5 bases. The sequence in DNA is TGTGCCAGCAGTTACTTAACAGGTTTCTATGGCTACACCTTC. Translation gives CASSYLTGFYGYTF.